The 8 T cell receptor beta chains in this list originate from one sample, sequenced in a study of T cell clonality in common variable immunodeficiency. Sequenced by immunoSEQ multiplex PCR; TCRdb stores in-frame clones only, minus some. This sample comprises some 43,000 clones, none seen once only. The source material was peripheral blood mononuclear cells. The source is a person between 18 and 75 years old in good health.

There are many counts of this clone. The sequence runs out 3 residues before the end of the CDR3; the remainder is reconstructed from the germline J gene. The rearrangement uses TRBV23-1 and TRBJ1-2, with D possibly matching TRBD1 (6 bases). TRBV23-1 falls under the ORF class, with uncertain function. The CDR3 totals 13 residues. V was pared by 4 bases and J by 3 bases, with 9 bases between. CDR3 DNA (partial): TGCGCCAGCAGTCGTGGACAGTACTATGGC. Protein sequence: CASSRGQYYG. The full CDR3 protein is CASSRGQYYGYTF.

This clone was picked up many times. The CDR3 loop reads CASTPLRQGMNTEAFF. CDR3 bases read: TGTGCCAGCACACCCTTGCGACAGGGGATGAACACTGAA. The chain couples TRBV6-2 or TRBV6-3 to TRBJ1-1; 8 bases map to TRBD1. The read falls 3 residues short of the CDR3 end, and the missing part is taken from the germline J gene. J gave up 0 bases and V 7 bases, and 10 bases lay outside the gene matches. The CDR3 contains 16 residues. Per the germline V gene, CDR1 is MNHEY and CDR2 is SVGEGT.

In its sample, this clone was seen many times. The CDR3 extends 3 residues past the end of the read, so its final part is completed from the germline J gene. This chain connects TRBV11-3 to TRBJ2-3, with TRBD1 identical over 9 bases. The trim removed 5 bases at V and 7 bases at J, leaving 10 bases unmatched. This CDR3 spans 15 amino acids. CDR1 is SGHNT, CDR2 YENEEA, per germline. The part of the CDR3 DNA that was read is TGTGCCAGCAGCAGAGGACAGGGGATCACTAATACG. Its translation: CASSRGQGITNT. The CDR3 reads in full as CASSRGQGITNTQYF.

This clone was found many times. The junction departs from the called germline gene at one end, perhaps through a read error. CDR3 protein: CASSLAPYGAGLAYEQYF. The sequenced part of the CDR3 DNA is TGTGCTAGCAGCTTAGCCCCCTATGGGGCAGGGCTCGCCTACGAG. The chain carries TRBV7-7 and TRBJ2-7; a possible D gene is TRBD1 (5 bases). From the germline J gene comes the end of the CDR3, since the read stops 3 residues before it. CDR1 is SSHAT, CDR2 FNYEAQ, per germline (reference sequence). This CDR3 region has 18 residues.

The table lists this clone with many counts. The read finishes 3 residues shy of the CDR3 end, and the germline J gene is used to complete it. This sequence joins TRBV5-4 and TRBJ2-3; D is tentatively TRBD1 or TRBD2 (6 bases each). Per the germline V gene, CDR1 is SGHNT and CDR2 is YYREEE (reference sequence). V was trimmed by 5 bases and J by 4 bases, leaving 14 bases between them. The CDR3 is 14 amino acids. CDR3 DNA, as far as it was read: TGTGCCAGCAGGGAACAGGGAGGTGCAGATACG. It translates to CASREQGGADT. From start to end, the CDR3 is CASREQGGADTQYF. Variable domain in full (rest from reference TRBV5-4 and TRBJ2-3): ETGVTQSPTHLIKTRGQQVTLRCSSQSGHNTVSWYQQALGQGPQFIFQYYREEENGRGNFPPRFSGLQFPNYSSELNVNALELDDSALYLCASREQGGADTQYFGPGTRLTVL.

This clone was counted between two and nine times. The read terminates 3 residues before the CDR3 end, so the remaining end is supplied by the germline J gene. The chain combines TRBV19 with TRBJ1-4; D is perhaps TRBD1 (6 bases). This CDR3 contains 13 residues. Germline CDR1 is LNHDA and CDR2 is SQIVND (reference sequence). The CDR3 reads CASQDSHNSPLFF. CDR3 DNA (partial): TGTGCCAGTCAGGACAGCCATAATTCACCA. The full variable domain, its missing parts supplied by reference TRBV19 and TRBJ1-4, is DGGITQSPKYLFRKEGQNVTLSCEQNLNHDAMYWYRQDPGQGLRLIYYSQIVNDFQKGDIAEGYSVSREKKESFPLTVTSAQKNPTAFYLCASQDSHNSPLFFGSGTQLSVL.

Concerning this clone: The DNA ends 3 residues before the CDR3 does, and the rest of the CDR3 is filled in from the germline J gene. The chain joins TRBV20-1 to TRBJ2-7; 9 bases map to TRBD2. The CDR3 covers 14 residues. V shed 4 bases, J shed 2 bases, and the junction held 6 bases outside the gene matches. Per germline, CDR1 DFQATT and CDR2 SNEGSKA (reference sequence). Incomplete CDR3 DNA: TGCAGTGCTACCCCGGGACTAGCAGCCTACGAG. Amino acids: CSATPGLAAYE. The complete CDR3 reads CSATPGLAAYEQYF.

This clone was seen at least ten times. The sequenced fragment ends 3 residues before the CDR3 boundary, so the rest is inferred from the germline J gene. The rearrangement links TRBV10-3 to TRBJ2-3; TRBD1 might be the D (6 bases). The CDR3 runs to 14 residues. Germline V CDR1 and CDR2: ENHRY, SYGVKD. V was shortened by 6 bases and J by 2 bases, with 12 bases between the two germline ends. CDR3 amino acids: CAIRDSLATDTQYF. CDR3 DNA (partial): TGTGCCATCAGGGACAGTCTTGCCACAGATACG.